This section outlines one T cell receptor beta chain sequence together with its context. This clone was seen only once. Its antigen has not been determined. No qualities accompany the bases; no much larger clone lies one base away. The sample belongs to a study of blood T cell repertoires in COVID-19 (dated by TCRdb to 2018 to 2020). In the study overall: The collaborator samples originated in the United States, Italy and Spain and spanned the acute and convalescent phases of COVID-19. The prospective study material was composed of cDNA or gDNA derived from T cells, B-cell-depleted T cells, or PBMCs. The dataset comprised deeply sampled blood TCRbeta repertoires from subjects exposed to, actively infected with, or recovered from COVID-19. A freely available public database, intended as a resource for researchers studying the immune response to SARS-CoV-2, is where the repertoires were released. The samples were drawn from the first 160 participants of the ongoing ImmuneRACE study and from 1,254 subjects provided by 6 global collaborators. A de-identified subject ID, COVID-19 status, age in years and sex were almost always included in the sample metadata. HLA class I and class II types, where available, came from metadata supplied by the sample provider rather than from assay-based typing.

The immunoSEQ Assay, a bias-controlled multiplex PCR, was used to amplify TCRbeta CDR3 regions from genomic DNA. Turning to the authors' computational methods: Nucleated cell counts per sample were estimated from amplification of reference gene primers within the assay. To quantify the absolute abundance of each unique TCRbeta CDR3 rearrangement, sequence reads were collapsed and filtered. For each sample, productive Simpson clonality was calculated by taking the square root of Simpson's diversity index across productive rearrangements. Imported from immuneACCESS, the table was reduced by TCRdb to in-frame sequences with V and J called. These copies leave out some clones; in studies compared against another copy, an unresolved V gene accounts for under half, and the cause of the remainder is not known. V and J calls and clone size are copied from that table; D and trimming were computed from the DNA. In this sample the table shows 88,000 or so clones, 65% to 85% of which occur a single time. In total, the top ten clones hold around 4.5% of the sample.

Summary of the overall study and its limitations: The quantity of clinical and demographic metadata differed by source and by participant and was supplied without curation.

According to the germline V gene, CDR1 reads MNHEY and CDR2 reads SVGAGI. Its CDR3 holds 13 amino acids, cysteine through phenylalanine. Only CDR3 DNA is held: 39 bases, read in frame from base 1. The trim is 7 bases for V and 1 base for J, with a gap of 10 bases between the germline ends. Collaborating institutions collected whole blood in K2EDTA tubes following their own protocols. Collaborator samples were shipped for TCRbeta analysis as frozen whole blood, isolated PBMCs, or DNA extracted from either sample type. Rearrangement joined TRBV6-5 to TRBJ1-1; no D segment can be confidently identified. The sample comprised peripheral blood. This receptor was identified in a man aged 55-75 years with acute or convalescent COVID-19. The CDR3 is CASTQTKNTEAFF. The DNA is TGTGCCAGCACCCAGACAAAGAACACTGAAGCTTTCTTT.